The 20 T cell receptor beta chains reported below all come from one sample, sequenced in a study of T-cell reconstitution after alpha-beta-depleted transplantation in children. This sample's TCRbeta library carried unique molecular identifier barcodes. TCRdb ran MiXCR on the PCR reads and lists one entry per CDR3 protein. This table holds some 78,000 distinct CDR3 sequences, 13% to 15% found once. The sequences come from PBMCs, mostly from graft donor cells, collected 180 days after TCRalphabeta/CD19-depleted stem cell transplant. All receptors come from a male patient aged 2 to 9 who had a stem cell transplant for acute lymphoblastic leukemia, so the T cells may come from the graft donor.

This clonotype was counted ten times or more. The V and J genes are TRBV6-5 and TRBJ2-3; D is unresolved. Trimming stripped 7 bases from V and 3 bases from J, with 5 bases between. Germline CDR1 is MNHEY and CDR2 is SVGAGI. This CDR3 is 11 amino acids long. The CDR3 reads CASKKTDTQYF. CDR3 DNA sequence: TGTGCCAGCAAGAAGACAGATACGCAGTATTTT.

This clonotype was seen more than once but under ten times. This chain uses TRBV5-1 with TRBJ2-1; TRBD1 is a possible D gene (6 bases). CDR3 size: 20 residues. V was cut by 0 bases and J by 2 bases, with 24 bases left in between. Looked up from germline, CDR1 is SGHRS and CDR2 is YFSETQ. Here the CDR3 reads CASSLARGLARVSAYNEQFF. Here the CDR3 DNA reads TGCGCCAGCAGCTTGGCCAGGGGCTTGGCCCGGGTTAGCGCCTACAATGAGCAGTTCTTC.

The sample holds a few counts of this clonotype. This sequence joins TRBV20-1 and TRBJ2-7; 7 bases align to TRBD1. Germline V gene sequence: CDR1 DFQATT, CDR2 SNEGSKA (reference sequence). CDR3 length: 17 residues. V gave up 2 bases and J gave up 3 bases; unmatched junction bases: 16. The CDR3 nucleotides are TGCAGTGCTAGAATGGGACAGAGAAAAGGAAGGATCTACGAGCAGTACTTC. This sequence encodes CSARMGQRKGRIYEQYF.

There are a few counts of this clonotype. The J gene is TRBJ2-7, the V gene TRBV5-8; 10 bases map to TRBD2. CDR1 is SGHTS, CDR2 YDEGEE, per germline. Trimming took 4 bases from V and 2 from J; bases not matched to a gene: 9. The CDR3 spans 16 residues. CDR3 DNA: TGTGCCAGCAGCCAGCCTCAGCGGGAGGGAGCCTACGAGCAGTACTTC. Protein sequence: CASSQPQREGAYEQYF.

The V gene is TRBV20-1, the J gene TRBJ2-3; unclear D gene. V lost 5 bases to trimming and J lost 4 bases, with 13 bases between them. CDR3 length: 13 amino acids. CDR1 DFQATT and CDR2 SNEGSKA come from the germline V gene (reference sequence). This chain's CDR3 is CSAAPTVADTQYF. The CDR3 DNA follows: TGCAGTGCTGCCCCGACGGTGGCAGATACGCAGTATTTT.

V gene TRBV28 combines with J gene TRBJ1-3; D ambiguous. Trimming stripped 2 bases from V and 4 bases from J, with 12 bases between. CDR3 length: 15 amino acids. Germline loops: CDR1 MDHEN, CDR2 SYDVKM. The CDR3 region is CASSLRSNLGNTIYF. CDR3 bases: TGTGCCAGCAGTTTACGGTCTAACCTGGGAAACACCATATATTTT.

This clonotype has only one observation. The rearrangement uses TRBV9 and TRBJ2-6, with a tentative D call TRBD2 (5 bases). The ends were cut back, 2 bases at V and 4 bases at J, with 10 bases in the middle. Germline-derived CDR1 and CDR2 are SGDLS and YYNGEE. The CDR3 covers 15 residues. The CDR3, as DNA: TGTGCCAGCAGCGTGGGCGGGCCCGGGGCCAACGTCCTGACTTTC. The encoded protein is CASSVGGPGANVLTF.

This clonotype was seen ten or more times. CDR3 in amino acids: CASGSDGQGRHEQYF. In DNA, the CDR3 is TGTGCCAGCGGATCTGATGGACAGGGCAGGCACGAGCAGTACTTC. J is TRBJ2-7 and V is TRBV6-2 or TRBV6-3; 8 bases match TRBD1. The CDR3 sequence is 15 residues long. Germline CDR1 reads MNHEY; CDR2 reads SVGEGT. J lost 5 bases, V lost 8 bases, and 14 bases had no gene match.

This clonotype was observed a handful of times. In DNA, the CDR3 is TGTGCCAGCAGCTTGGGCCCTGGGGGCGAAGCTTTCTTT. As protein: CASSLGPGGEAFF. The gene calls are TRBV7-6 and TRBJ1-1; perhaps TRBD1 as D (6 bases). CDR1 is SGHVS and CDR2 is FNYEAQ in the germline V gene. The CDR3 length is 13 residues. V shed 3 bases and J shed 8 bases, with 13 bases lying between them. The full variable domain, rest sourced from reference TRBV7-6 and TRBJ1-1, is GAGVSQSPRYKVTKRGQDVALRCDPISGHVSLYWYRQALGQGPEFLTYFNYEAQQDKSGLPNDRFSAERPEGSISTLTIQRTEQRDSAMYRCASSLGPGGEAFFGQGTRLTVV.

The chain carries TRBV20-1 and TRBJ1-6; a weak D match, TRBD1 (6 bases). CDR1 and CDR2 from the germline V gene are DFQATT and SNEGSKA (reference sequence). CDR3 length: 13 amino acids. Trimming removed 6 bases from V and 8 bases from J, with 14 bases in between. In DNA, the CDR3 is TGCAGTGCAAGGAAGGGGGTGGATTCACCCCTCCACTTT. Its translation is CSARKGVDSPLHF.

There are many counts of this clonotype. The chain combines TRBV20-1 with TRBJ2-7; 12 positions match TRBD2. Trimming removed 1 base from V and 4 bases from J; junction bases left unmatched: 5. Germline V CDR1 and CDR2: DFQATT, SNEGSKA (reference sequence). The CDR3 is made up of 15 amino acids. CDR3 sequence reads: CSARGLAGGNYEQYF. The CDR3 DNA reads TGCAGTGCTAGAGGCCTAGCGGGAGGGAATTACGAGCAGTACTTC.

This clonotype was recorded many times. The chain employs TRBV7-2 and TRBJ1-6; TRBD1 aligns across 11 bases. Trimming removed 5 bases from V and 4 bases from J; junction bases left unmatched: 4. This CDR3 region has 16 residues. Germline V gene sequence: CDR1 SGHTA, CDR2 FQGNSA. The CDR3 is CASSDRDRGYNSPLHF. CDR3 bases: TGTGCCAGCAGCGATCGGGACAGGGGGTATAATTCACCCCTCCACTTT. Looking up the rest from reference TRBV7-2 and TRBJ1-6 gives the full variable domain: GAGVSQSPSNKVTEKGKDVELRCDPISGHTALYWYRQSLGQGLEFLIYFQGNSAPDKSGLPSDRFSAERTGGSVSTLTIQRTQQEDSAVYLCASSDRDRGYNSPLHFGNGTRLTVT.

Only a few counts were recorded for this clonotype. This chain uses TRBV28 with TRBJ1-4; D possibly corresponds to TRBD1 (5 bases). The V gene's germline CDR1 is MDHEN and CDR2 SYDVKM. V lost 2 bases and J 0 bases, leaving 7 bases between the germline ends. The CDR3 consists of 15 residues. CDR3 sequence: CASSLPGATNEKLFF. CDR3 nucleotides: TGTGCCAGCAGTTTACCGGGGGCAACTAATGAAAAACTGTTTTTT.

The chain uses TRBV5-5 and TRBJ2-2; no clear D gene. V lost 0 bases and J lost 4, with 10 bases in between. Germline loops: CDR1 SGHKS, CDR2 YYEKEE (reference sequence). The CDR3 spans 15 residues. CDR3 residues: CASSLERMRTGELFF. In DNA form, the CDR3 reads TGTGCCAGCAGCTTGGAGAGGATGCGCACCGGGGAGCTGTTTTTT. Full variable domain (outside the CDR3, taken from reference TRBV5-5 and TRBJ2-2): DAGVTQSPTHLIKTRGQQVTLRCSPISGHKSVSWYQQVLGQGPQFIFQYYEKEERGRGNFPDRFSARQFPNYSSELNVNALLLGDSALYLCASSLERMRTGELFFGEGSRLTVL.

CDR3 nucleotide sequence: TGTGCCAGCAGTTTATCCAGGGTGGTCCTCGGGTGGACCCAGTACTTC. Protein product: CASSLSRVVLGWTQYF. The chain recombines TRBV28 with TRBJ2-5; possibly TRBD1 for D (5 bases). V shed 1 base and J shed 7 bases, with 19 bases lying between them. Germline V lookup: CDR1 MDHEN, CDR2 SYDVKM. The CDR3 consists of 16 residues. Full variable domain (missing parts from reference TRBV28 and TRBJ2-5): DVKVTQSSRYLVKRTGEKVFLECVQDMDHENMFWYRQDPGLGLRLIYFSYDVKMKEKGDIPEGYSVSREKKERFSLILESASTNQTSMYLCASSLSRVVLGWTQYFGPGTRLLVL.

The rearrangement joins TRBV5-1 to TRBJ2-1, with 7 bases aligning to TRBD1. J gave up 2 bases and V 4 bases, and 6 bases lay outside the gene matches. This CDR3 has 15 amino acids. The germline V gene has CDR1 SGHRS and CDR2 YFSETQ. CDR3: CASSNRQGPYNEQFF. CDR3 coding DNA: TGCGCCAGCAGCAACCGACAGGGTCCCTACAATGAGCAGTTCTTC. Full variable domain (missing parts from reference TRBV5-1 and TRBJ2-1): KAGVTQTPRYLIKTRGQQVTLSCSPISGHRSVSWYQQTPGQGLQFLFEYFSETQRNKGNFPGRFSGRQFSNSRSEMNVSTLELGDSALYLCASSNRQGPYNEQFFGPGTRLTVL.

This clonotype occurred a few times. The chain has TRBV5-6 and TRBJ2-7; 10 bases map to TRBD1. V shed 3 bases, J shed 2 bases, and the junction held 2 bases outside the gene matches. CDR1 is SGHDT and CDR2 is YYEEEE in the germline V gene. This CDR3 is 14 amino acids long. The CDR3 bases are TGTGCCAGCAGCTGGGGACAGGGGCCCTACGAGCAGTACTTC. Translated, it gives CASSWGQGPYEQYF.

The V call is TRBV5-1, the J call TRBJ2-7; the match to TRBD1 covers 7 bases. CDR1 is SGHRS and CDR2 is YFSETQ in the germline V gene. CDR3 size: 15 residues. V shed 2 bases, J shed 2 bases, and the junction held 7 bases outside the gene matches. Here the CDR3 reads CASSLRGQTAYEQYF. The CDR3 DNA follows: TGCGCCAGCAGCTTAAGGGGGCAAACCGCCTACGAGCAGTACTTC.

The sample holds a few counts of this clonotype. This chain joins TRBV10-3 and TRBJ2-2, with unresolved D. Between the trimmed V and J ends, which lost 3 bases and 2 bases, there was a span of 13 bases. Germline V gene data show CDR1 as ENHRY and CDR2 as SYGVKD. The CDR3 is 16 amino acids. The CDR3 sequence is CAISERTSINTGELFF. The CDR3 region has the DNA TGTGCCATCAGTGAAAGGACGTCCATTAACACCGGGGAGCTGTTTTTT.

This clonotype was found a few times. This chain links TRBV5-1 with TRBJ2-3; D is possibly TRBD1 (5 bases). The CDR3 sequence is 17 residues long. Trimming pared 0 bases from V and 0 bases from J, leaving 14 bases between. CDR1 and CDR2 from the germline V gene are SGHRS and YFSETQ. The CDR3 DNA reads as TGCGCCAGCAGCTTGGGGTTACAGGCGGCTAGCACAGATACGCAGTATTTT. The encoded protein is CASSLGLQAASTDTQYF.